The entry below describes one T cell receptor (beta chain). Its antigen target is currently unknown. The input lacks base qualities; no much larger clone sits a single base away. This record comes from a study of T cell clonotyping in hematopoietic cell transplantation (dated by TCRdb to the early 2020s). General notes on the study: A total of 130 to 150 blood samples were collected in the study from 30 to 45 consecutive transplant recipients and their related donors. Patients were recruited between late 2015 and early 2017 and followed until September 2020 or death. What the authors observed across the whole study: Donor and pretransplant recipient Inverse Simpson Index values predicted broader posttransplant TCR repertoire diversity. Recipient repertoires showed only a small fraction of overlap with donor repertoires, and over 95% appeared de novo at the given depth. Recipient TCR diversity fell after transplant, with pathologically expanded clonotypes rising progressively from day 30 to day 180. The sample size was limited and the cells went unsorted, which meant the CD4 and CD8 repertoire contributions could not be told apart.

The trim is 5 bases for V and 5 bases for J, with a gap of 6 bases between the germline ends. From the germline V gene (reference sequence), CDR1 is MNHEY and CDR2 is SMNVEV. The CDR3 sequence holds 11 residues, the cysteine and phenylalanine included. The read is trimmed to its CDR3 DNA, 33 bases read in frame from base 1. For TCR beta sequencing, blood samples came from the related transplant donors. Using Nuclei Lysis Solution, genomic DNA was extracted from unfractionated peripheral blood mononuclear cells that were either fresh or cryopreserved. TCR beta CDR3 regions were amplified from genomic DNA with the immunoSEQ assay, a bias-controlled multiplex PCR using V- and J-specific primers. In a second PCR step, the CDR3 amplicons were tagged with a proprietary barcode plus Illumina adapter sequences. An Illumina MiSeq instrument was used for sequencing of the CDR3 libraries. Per the authors' processing: Export and quality control were handled in immunoSEQ Analyzer 3.0, while downstream analyses relied on R Bioconductor and Immunarch. Only productive rearrangements in the normalized downsampled data set were used to calculate repertoire metrics. In the normalized cohort, clonotypes with more than 5 templates were defined as pathologically expanded. Repertoire diversity was measured with the Inverse Simpson Index. To capture all clonotypes, CMV-specificity analyses were performed on the non-normalized data set. As stored in TCRdb, this immuneACCESS dataset retains in-frame rearrangements with V and J assigned. A fraction of the clones does not appear; measured against another copy, unresolved V genes explain less than half of the discrepancy, and the remainder lacks a known reason. The V and J calls and the clone size are those of that table, but D and trimming were determined from the DNA. Within this sample are about 70,000 clones, with 90% to 95% of them counted one time only. The ten largest clones take up roughly 1.7% of the sample.

In this chain, TRBV27 is recombined with TRBJ2-5, with no confidently assigned D gene. This clonotype was obtained from a man aged 45-65 years in good health. Some clones in this sample may be carry-over from other donors' samples. The sample comprised peripheral blood mononuclear cells. The CDR3 loop reads CASSLGETQYF. Read as DNA, the sequence is TGTGCCAGCAGTCTGGGGGAGACCCAGTACTTC.